A selection of T cell receptor beta chains follows, all from one sample in a study of control samples from healthy donors and cancer patients. Profiling relied on immunoSEQ multiplex PCR, and the TCRdb table lists in-frame clones only, not all of them. The data show about 51,000 clones, around nine tenths seen once. The sequenced sample consisted of PBMCs. These receptors all stem from a man aged 45-65 years with head and neck cancer. Both conserved end residues are part of each CDR3. D genes are given only for firm matches. For some rows the clone size is stated as once, few or many, or as a class when expanded; others skip it.

J,length,size,V,D,DNA,CDR3
TRBJ2-1,16,.,TRBV2,.,TGTGCCAGCAGTGTATTGGGACTCTTTTCCTACAATGAGCAGTTCTTC,CASSVLGLFSYNEQFF
TRBJ1-2,13,few,TRBV6-2/TRBV6-3,.,TGTGCCAGCAGTAACAGGGTAGACTATGGCTACACCTTC,CASSNRVDYGYTF
TRBJ2-7,15,.,TRBV19,.,TGTGCCAGTAGACCCGCGTCGCAGGAGTCCTACGAGCAGTACTTC,CASRPASQESYEQYF
TRBJ1-4,16,.,TRBV5-6,.,TGTGCCAGCAGCTCAGGGGTACGGCAGGGGCTCGAAAAACTGTTTTTT,CASSSGVRQGLEKLFF
TRBJ1-5,13,once,TRBV12-5,.,TGTGCTAGTGGTTTAGAGACCAATCAGCCCCAGCATTTT,CASGLETNQPQHF
TRBJ2-7,15,.,TRBV6-5,.,TGTGCCAGCAGTTACCGAGGGGGGGCCCACTACGAGCAGTACTTC,CASSYRGGAHYEQYF
TRBJ2-6,16,.,TRBV28,TRBD1,TGTGCCAGCAGGGAAACAGGGGCCGCTGGGGCCAACGTCCTGACTTTC,CASRETGAAGANVLTF
TRBJ2-2,14,.,TRBV25-1,.,TGTGCCAGCAGTGAATTCGGCAACACCGGGGAGCTGTTTTTT,CASSEFGNTGELFF
TRBJ1-1,14,.,TRBV11-1,.,TGTGCCAGCAGGGACAGCAACATGAACACTGAAGCTTTCTTT,CASRDSNMNTEAFF
TRBJ1-3,13,.,TRBV5-1,.,TGCGCCAGCAGCTTGGAAGGTGGAAACACCATATATTTT,CASSLEGGNTIYF
TRBJ1-1,14,.,TRBV7-3,TRBD1,TGTGCCAGCAGTCAACAGGGGGATAACACTGAAGCTTTCTTT,CASSQQGDNTEAFF
TRBJ1-5,14,.,TRBV4-3,TRBD1,TGCGCCAGCAGCTTACGGACAGGGGAACAGCCCCAGCATTTT,CASSLRTGEQPQHF
TRBJ2-7,14,.,TRBV19,TRBD1,TGTGCCAGTAGAGAATTGGGACAGGGCGGCGAGCAGTACTTC,CASRELGQGGEQYF
TRBJ2-7,13,few,TRBV12-3/TRBV12-4,.,TGTGCCAGCAGTTTTACAAATTCCTACGAGCAGTACTTC,CASSFTNSYEQYF
TRBJ1-2,16,.,TRBV28,.,TGTGCCAGCAGTTCCTTTGGCTATTGGGGAGGGTATGGCTACACCTTC,CASSSFGYWGGYGYTF
TRBJ2-1,13,.,TRBV12-3/TRBV12-4,.,TGTGCCAGCAGGAGGACATTGTACAATGAGCAGTTCTTC,CASRRTLYNEQFF
TRBJ2-3,19,.,TRBV6-2/TRBV6-3,TRBD2,TGTGCCAGCAGTACCCGCGGCTGGGTAGCGGGGGACCTCACAGATACGCAGTATTTT,CASSTRGWVAGDLTDTQYF
TRBJ1-4,14,.,TRBV27,.,TGTGCCAGCAGTTTATCTCGGGGGGGTGAAAAACTGTTTTTT,CASSLSRGGEKLFF
TRBJ1-2,11,.,TRBV20-1,.,TGCAGTGCTAGAGACAGGGGTGGCTACACCTTC,CSARDRGGYTF
TRBJ1-5,13,.,TRBV25-1,.,TGTGCCAGCAGGGGGCCTAGCAATCAGCCCCAGCATTTT,CASRGPSNQPQHF
TRBJ2-1,15,.,TRBV11-2,TRBD2,TGTGCCAGCAGCCACCGGGACTACCTCTACAATGAGCAGTTCTTC,CASSHRDYLYNEQFF
TRBJ1-1,14,.,TRBV6-5,.,TGTGCCAGCAGTCCCAAAGGAGGGGTCACTGAAGCTTTCTTT,CASSPKGGVTEAFF
TRBJ2-2,15,.,TRBV7-2,.,TGTGCCAGCAGCTTAAGCAGGACGAACACCGGGGAGCTGTTTTTT,CASSLSRTNTGELFF
TRBJ2-2,13,.,TRBV11-3,.,TGTGCCAGCAGCCTTTTTTCCTGGGGGGAGCTGTTTTTT,CASSLFSWGELFF
TRBJ2-5,14,.,TRBV9,TRBD2,TGTGCCAGCAGCAAAAGCGGGGTACAAGAGACCCAGTACTTC,CASSKSGVQETQYF
TRBJ1-4,17,.,TRBV25-1,.,TGTGCCAGCAGTGAGTCCCGTTCGGGGGCTAACGTAGAAAAACTGTTTTTT,CASSESRSGANVEKLFF
TRBJ1-3,15,.,TRBV7-3,.,TGTGCCAGCAGCTTAGGGTCAGGGGCTGGAAACACCATATATTTT,CASSLGSGAGNTIYF
TRBJ2-7,14,.,TRBV30,.,TGTGCCTGGAGTGCAGTAGCGGTTGCTTACGAGCAGTACTTC,CAWSAVAVAYEQYF
TRBJ2-5,15,.,TRBV4-2,TRBD1,TGTGCCAGCAGCCGTGGGACAGGGGACCAAGAGACCCAGTACTTC,CASSRGTGDQETQYF
TRBJ2-4,17,.,TRBV30,.,TGTGCCTGGAGTGTACGTCCAGGGGAGGGTAGGGGAAACATTCAGTACTTC,CAWSVRPGEGRGNIQYF
TRBJ1-5,16,once,TRBV2,.,TGTGCCAGCAGTGAAAGGCTAGGCTATAGCAATCAGCCCCAGCATTTT,CASSERLGYSNQPQHF
TRBJ1-2,14,.,TRBV29-1,.,TGCAGCGTTGAACAGGCCCTCCCAAGCTATGGCTACACCTTC,CSVEQALPSYGYTF
TRBJ2-7,19,.,TRBV1,.,TGCACCAGCAGCTCACCCGGGACTCGCGGGGGGGTGGGGAGCCACGAGCAGTACTTC,CTSSSPGTRGGVGSHEQYF
TRBJ2-3,15,.,TRBV3-1/TRBV3-2,.,TGTGCCAGCAGCCAAGCGGCTAGGCCCACAGATACGCAGTATTTT,CASSQAARPTDTQYF
TRBJ2-5,14,.,TRBV7-3,TRBD1,TGTGCCAGCAGCAAGACAGGGGGCGCTGAGACCCAGTACTTC,CASSKTGGAETQYF
TRBJ2-2,21,.,TRBV7-6,TRBD1,TGTGCCAGCAGTATCCCCCCCCCTTTAACCTTACAGGGGGCTGGCACCGGGGAGCTGTTTTTT,CASSIPPPLTLQGAGTGELFF
TRBJ1-2,15,.,TRBV7-2,.,TGTGCCAGCAGCCTCGAGGGAACGGGACCCTATGGCTACACCTTC,CASSLEGTGPYGYTF
TRBJ2-5,17,.,TRBV4-2,TRBD1,TGTGCCAGCAGCCGAAATACCGGGACAGGGGGCGAAGGGACCCAGTACTTC,CASSRNTGTGGEGTQYF
TRBJ1-2,14,.,TRBV3-1/TRBV3-2,.,TGTGCCAGCAGCCGAATGGGTGGGTCCGGCGGCTACACCTTC,CASSRMGGSGGYTF
TRBJ2-3,17,.,TRBV7-9,TRBD2,TGTGCCAGCAGCCGAAACCCACTAGCGGATGCCACAGATACGCAGTATTTT,CASSRNPLADATDTQYF
TRBJ2-7,13,.,TRBV25-1,.,TGTGCCAGCAGTGAATGGATGGGGAACGAGCAGTACTTC,CASSEWMGNEQYF
TRBJ2-2,17,.,TRBV9,TRBD1,TGTGCCAGCAGCGTGCTTGGACAGGGGGCGCACACCGGGGAGCTGTTTTTT,CASSVLGQGAHTGELFF
TRBJ2-7,13,.,TRBV6-2/TRBV6-3,.,TGTGCCAGCAGTTATCCGGGGCCCTACGAGCAGTACTTC,CASSYPGPYEQYF
TRBJ2-6,16,once,TRBV28,.,TGTGCCAGCAGTTTAGACAGCACCTCTGGGGCCAACGTCCTGACTTTC,CASSLDSTSGANVLTF
TRBJ2-3,14,.,TRBV11-3,.,TGTGCCAGCAGCTTGGGCGGGAGCACAGATACGCAGTATTTT,CASSLGGSTDTQYF
TRBJ2-2,15,.,TRBV9,TRBD1,TGTGCCAGCAGCGCGCCAGGGGGACCCACCGGGGAGCTGTTTTTT,CASSAPGGPTGELFF
TRBJ1-1,17,.,TRBV7-6,TRBD1,TGTGCCAGCAGCTTACGATCCGGACAGGGTCCGATGGCTGAAGCTTTCTTT,CASSLRSGQGPMAEAFF
TRBJ2-3,16,.,TRBV4-3,TRBD1,TGCGCCAGCAGCCACGACGCGGGACAGGGAAAAGATACGCAGTATTTT,CASSHDAGQGKDTQYF
TRBJ2-7,16,.,TRBV9,TRBD1,TGTGCCAGCAGCGTAGGGATGGGGACAGGGGGCAACGAGCAGTACTTC,CASSVGMGTGGNEQYF
TRBJ2-2,14,.,TRBV6-6,TRBD1,TGTGCCAGCAGCCTTGACAGGGGTGCCGGGGAGCTGTTTTTT,CASSLDRGAGELFF
TRBJ1-5,15,.,TRBV9,.,TGTGCCAGCAGCGTAGGTCCCGGGGGCAATCAGCCCCAGCATTTT,CASSVGPGGNQPQHF
TRBJ2-3,17,once,TRBV7-6,.,TGTGCCAGCAGCCGCCTAGGCGGACAGAGTAGCACAGATACGCAGTATTTT,CASSRLGGQSSTDTQYF
TRBJ1-2,14,.,TRBV6-6,TRBD1,TGTGCCAGCAGACGCGCAGGGGGTCTGGATGACTACACCTTC,CASRRAGGLDDYTF
TRBJ1-4,15,.,TRBV30,.,TGTGCCTGGAGTGCCTCCATAGCAACTAATGAAAAACTGTTTTTT,CAWSASIATNEKLFF
TRBJ1-1,14,.,TRBV6-2/TRBV6-3,.,TGTGCCAGCAGTTACTCAGGGCCTCAGAGTGAAGCTTTCTTT,CASSYSGPQSEAFF